This passage covers 32 T cell receptor beta chains from one sample sequenced in a study of beta chain features in type 1 diabetes. The study's findings and limits: A moderate, significant TCRB CDR3 shortening appeared in type 1 diabetes across four CD4+ subsets.

For these receptors, no antigen is known. The authors reverse transcribed all of the isolated RNA, so sequencing captured expressed TCRB transcripts. Method: immunoSEQ multiplex PCR; TCRdb's copy keeps in-frame clones and lacks some. The top ten clones hold less than 0.09% of a sample with about 230,000 clones, 15% to 20% of them seen once. The sequenced sample consisted of naive CD4+ T cells from blood. These receptors were obtained from a man in his thirties or forties with type 1 diabetes.

This clone occurred a few times. This chain joins TRBV19 and TRBJ1-2, with D uncertain. The CDR3 has 12 amino acids. The germline V gene has CDR1 LNHDA and CDR2 SQIVND (reference sequence). V gave up 3 bases and J gave up 4 bases, with 6 bases separating them. CDR3 bases: TGTGCCAGTAGTATTGACATCTATGGCTACACCTTC. It encodes CASSIDIYGYTF.

This clone has a handful of counts. This chain connects TRBV7-9 to TRBJ2-1, with 13 bases fitting TRBD2. The germline gives CDR1 SEHNR, CDR2 FQNEAQ (reference sequence). V shed 1 base and J 1 base; nucleotides not matched to a gene: 1. The CDR3 loop spans 17 amino acids. The CDR3 protein is CASSLETSGRSYNEQFF. CDR3 sequence (DNA): TGTGCCAGCAGCTTAGAGACTAGCGGGAGGTCCTACAATGAGCAGTTCTTC.

This clone was observed a handful of times. The rearrangement joins TRBV7-2 to TRBJ2-1, with D perhaps TRBD1 or TRBD2 (6 bases each). Trimming removed 1 base from V and 1 base from J, with 8 bases in between. CDR1 and CDR2 from the germline V gene are SGHTA and FQGNSA. CDR3 size: 15 residues. The CDR3 DNA reads TGTGCCAGCAGCTTAGGAGGGGGGTCCTACAATGAGCAGTTCTTC. Its translation is CASSLGGGSYNEQFF.

This clone turned up a few times. This sequence joins TRBV7-9 and TRBJ1-2, with no clear D. V lost 1 base, J lost 3 bases, and 6 bases lay in between. Germline V CDR1 and CDR2: SEHNR, FQNEAQ (reference sequence). This CDR3 region has 13 residues. CDR3 DNA sequence: TGTGCCAGCAGCTTAGAAGCCGACTATGGCTACACCTTC. This translates into CASSLEADYGYTF.

V gene TRBV29-1 combines with J gene TRBJ2-3; D is possibly TRBD1 (5 bases). V shed 7 bases and J shed 2 bases, with 16 bases lying between them. The germline V gene has CDR1 SQVTM and CDR2 ANQGSEA. The CDR3 spans 14 residues. The CDR3 region is CSALLGQNTDTQYF. In nucleotides, the CDR3 is TGCAGCGCCCTCTTGGGGCAGAACACAGATACGCAGTATTTT.

The V and J genes are TRBV7-9 and TRBJ1-2; D remains ambiguous. CDR1 SEHNR and CDR2 FQNEAQ come from the germline V gene (reference sequence). The CDR3 runs to 13 residues. The V end lost 4 bases, the J end lost 4 bases, and 10 bases lay between the germline ends. The CDR3 DNA follows: TGTGCCAGCAGCTCGACGGAGTCCTATGGCTACACCTTC. Amino acids: CASSSTESYGYTF.

This clone was found a few times. The DNA of the CDR3 is TGTGCCAGCAGTGCAGAGACAGGGTCTACAGATACGCAGTATTTT. The encoded protein is CASSAETGSTDTQYF. The rearrangement uses TRBV2 and TRBJ2-3; 7 bases align to TRBD1. V lost 4 bases, J lost 3 bases, and 7 bases stayed unmatched. This CDR3 is built from 15 residues. Germline V gene sequence: CDR1 SNHLY, CDR2 FYNNEI.

The chain links TRBV4-1 to TRBJ2-2; 8 bases align to TRBD1. Germline lookup yields CDR1 MGHRA and CDR2 YSYEKL. The V gene end was trimmed by 11 bases and the J gene end by 5 bases; junction bases not matched to a gene: 16. This CDR3 has 16 residues. As DNA, the CDR3 is TGCGCCTCCCACCGGGAGTCTCGGACAGGGACCGGGGAGCTGTTTTTT. Its protein is CASHRESRTGTGELFF.

This clone has only a few counts. The genes are TRBV2 and TRBJ1-4; perhaps TRBD1 as D (5 bases). Trimming cost V 6 bases and J 1 base, with 9 bases left between them. This CDR3 contains 14 residues. CDR1 is SNHLY, CDR2 FYNNEI, per germline. The CDR3 here is CASRRQITNEKLFF. CDR3 sequence (DNA): TGTGCCAGCAGACGACAGATAACTAATGAAAAACTGTTTTTT.

This clone was observed a handful of times. The gene calls are TRBV9 and TRBJ2-2, with 10 bases matching TRBD1. Germline V gene sequence: CDR1 SGDLS, CDR2 YYNGEE. The CDR3 is 15 amino acids. Trimming took 0 bases from V and 5 from J; bases not matched to a gene: 1. The CDR3 DNA sequence: TGTGCCAGCAGCGTAGCGGGACAGGGGACCGGGGAGCTGTTTTTT. Protein product: CASSVAGQGTGELFF.

A few counts support this clone. The CDR3 DNA reads TGTGCCAGCAGCGAGGGACTAGCGGGAGATGAGCAGTTCTTC. This codes for CASSEGLAGDEQFF. The rearrangement links TRBV5-4 to TRBJ2-1; 14 bases line up with TRBD2. Germline V gene data show CDR1 as SGHNT and CDR2 as YYREEE (reference sequence). The CDR3 covers 14 residues. V was pared by 4 bases and J by 8 bases, with 2 bases of the junction left unmatched.

The chain uses TRBV7-9 and TRBJ1-4, with D uncertain. The CDR3 totals 14 residues. The germline gives CDR1 SEHNR, CDR2 FQNEAQ (reference sequence). Trimming stripped 7 bases from V and 6 bases from J, with 15 bases between. Written as DNA, the CDR3 is TGTGCCAGCACCCCTCCCAGTGGCTATGAAAAACTGTTTTTT. Encoded protein: CASTPPSGYEKLFF.

CDR3: CASSEGAQLFF. In DNA, the CDR3 is TGTGCCAGCAGCGAAGGGGCGCAACTGTTTTTT. The rearrangement uses TRBV9 and TRBJ1-4; a possible D gene is TRBD1 (5 bases). Germline V gene data show CDR1 as SGDLS and CDR2 as YYNGEE. V was clipped by 3 bases and J by 12 bases, with 9 bases between them. The CDR3 is made up of 11 amino acids.

This clone was detected only a few times. The CDR3 here is CASSWGTGEYNEQFF. The CDR3 coding sequence is TGTGCCAGCAGCTGGGGGACAGGGGAATACAATGAGCAGTTCTTC. The rearrangement links TRBV7-8 to TRBJ2-1; 10 bases are a match to TRBD1. The CDR3 is made up of 15 amino acids. Germline trimming cut 4 bases from V and 4 bases from J; bases unmatched to any gene: 4. The germline V gene encodes CDR1 SGHVS and CDR2 FQNEAQ.

The chain combines TRBV4-1 with TRBJ2-5; the match to TRBD1 covers 9 bases. CDR1 is MGHRA and CDR2 is YSYEKL in the germline V gene. The CDR3 contains 14 residues. V lost 4 bases to trimming and J lost 3 bases; unmatched junction nucleotides: 3. CDR3 DNA sequence: TGCGCCAGCAGCCGGGACAGGGCCAAAGAGACCCAGTACTTC. Translation: CASSRDRAKETQYF.

This clone was found a few times. The chain couples TRBV7-2 to TRBJ2-1; 7 bases line up with TRBD2. CDR1 SGHTA and CDR2 FQGNSA come from the germline V gene. The CDR3 length is 15 residues. The J segment lost 7 bases and the V segment lost 2 bases, leaving 8 bases of the junction unmatched. CDR3 loop: CASSLFTSAGNEQFF. For the CDR3, the DNA is TGTGCCAGCAGCTTATTTACTAGCGCGGGTAATGAGCAGTTCTTC. Combining the CDR3 with reference TRBV7-2 and TRBJ2-1 gives the whole variable domain GAGVSQSPSNKVTEKGKDVELRCDPISGHTALYWYRQSLGQGLEFLIYFQGNSAPDKSGLPSDRFSAERTGGSVSTLTIQRTQQEDSAVYLCASSLFTSAGNEQFFGPGTRLTVL.

The chain employs TRBV15 and TRBJ2-1; 7 nucleotides align to TRBD1. The ends lost 8 bases at V and 5 bases at J; junction bases unmatched: 12. The CDR3 is made up of 15 amino acids. CDR1 is LNHNV, CDR2 YYDKDF, per germline (reference sequence). The CDR3 bases are TGTGCCACCTCTTTTCAGGGACAGCGAAACAATGAGCAGTTCTTC. Translation gives CATSFQGQRNNEQFF.

V gene TRBV29-1 combines with J gene TRBJ2-7; 7 bases align to TRBD1. Germline V gene data show CDR1 as SQVTM and CDR2 as ANQGSEA. The CDR3 runs to 14 residues. V trimming: 2 bases; J trimming: 6 bases; junction bases outside the gene matches: 10. CDR3 bases: TGCAGCGTTGAAATGTGGGGCAGGGGGTTCGAGCAGTACTTC. This gives the protein CSVEMWGRGFEQYF.

The chain joins TRBV11-3 to TRBJ2-1; 8 positions match TRBD1. Trimming removed 1 base from V and 2 bases from J; junction bases left unmatched: 4. In germline, CDR1 is SGHNT, CDR2 YENEEA. The CDR3 runs to 16 residues. DNA of the CDR3: TGTGCCAGCAGCTTAGCCGGACAGGGTGCCTACAATGAGCAGTTCTTC. Translating it yields CASSLAGQGAYNEQFF.

This clone was counted a few times. This chain joins TRBV19 and TRBJ2-6; 9 nucleotides line up with TRBD1. Per the germline V gene, CDR1 is LNHDA and CDR2 is SQIVND (reference sequence). The ends lost 10 bases at V and 1 base at J; junction bases unmatched: 8. The CDR3 runs 16 residues. Here the CDR3 DNA reads TGTGCCACCACGGGACAGGGTACTTCTGGGGCCAACGTCCTGACTTTC. Residues: CATTGQGTSGANVLTF.

This clone turned up a few times. This chain connects TRBV13 to TRBJ2-4; TRBD1 is a possible D gene (5 bases). The CDR3 is 16 residues long. Per germline, CDR1 PRHDT and CDR2 FYEKMQ (reference sequence). The V end was cut by 0 bases, the J end by 7 bases, with 16 bases between. In DNA, the CDR3 is TGTGCCAGCAGCTTAGGAGGGGCCCTAAACGGGAACATTCAGTACTTC. It yields the protein CASSLGGALNGNIQYF.

The chain carries TRBV7-2 and TRBJ1-5; no reliable D call. The CDR3 is 15 amino acids. V lost 5 bases and J lost 2, with 13 bases in between. Germline V gives CDR1 SGHTA, CDR2 FQGNSA. This chain's CDR3 is CASSPYVAGNQPQHF. The CDR3 DNA sequence: TGTGCCAGCAGCCCCTACGTGGCGGGCAATCAGCCCCAGCATTTT.

The sample holds a few counts of this clone. V gene TRBV29-1 combines with J gene TRBJ2-5, with a possible D match to TRBD1 (5 bases). Germline-derived CDR1 and CDR2 are SQVTM and ANQGSEA. Trimming cost V 4 bases and J 5 bases, with 17 bases left between them. This CDR3 spans 14 amino acids. The CDR3 DNA sequence: TGCAGCGTTGTGGGGCGGTGGCGCTCGGAGACCCAGTACTTC. Protein product: CSVVGRWRSETQYF.

V and J are TRBV10-3 and TRBJ1-5; tentatively, D is TRBD1 (5 bases). V lost 6 bases and J lost 5, with 11 bases in between. The CDR3 runs to 13 residues. CDR1 is ENHRY and CDR2 is SYGVKD in the germline V gene. CDR3: CAISVDSDQPQHF. The CDR3 DNA is TGTGCCATCAGCGTCGACAGCGATCAGCCCCAGCATTTT.

The rearrangement uses TRBV9 and TRBJ2-3; D is uncertain. The CDR3 has 15 amino acids. The V end was cut by 1 base, the J end by 0 bases, with 9 bases between. Germline values: CDR1 SGDLS, CDR2 YYNGEE. CDR3 bases: TGTGCCAGCAGCGTATGGACCTCGAGCACAGATACGCAGTATTTT. Protein: CASSVWTSSTDTQYF.

A few counts support this clone. The chain joins TRBV7-2 to TRBJ2-7, with D uncertain. Per the germline V gene, CDR1 is SGHTA and CDR2 is FQGNSA. The ends were cut back, 5 bases at V and 5 bases at J, with 10 bases in the middle. The CDR3 has 12 amino acids. CDR3 DNA sequence: TGTGCCAGCAGCCCCTTTTCAAACGAGCAGTACTTC. This encodes CASSPFSNEQYF.

This clone was counted between two and nine times. V is TRBV7-9 and J is TRBJ2-3; 10 bases align to TRBD2. J lost 0 bases, V lost 4 bases, and 4 bases had no gene match. CDR1 and CDR2 (germline): SEHNR, FQNEAQ (reference sequence). The CDR3 totals 16 residues. The CDR3 is CASSSPTSGSTDTQYF. For the CDR3, the DNA is TGTGCCAGCAGCTCCCCGACTAGCGGGAGCACAGATACGCAGTATTTT.

The chain is built from TRBV7-8 and TRBJ2-5; 7 nucleotides match TRBD1. This CDR3 has 14 residues. Germline CDR1 SGHVS, CDR2 FQNEAQ. Trimming cost V 5 bases and J 7 bases; bases outside gene matches: 10. CDR3 region: CASSQDRQGVTQYF. The DNA of the CDR3 is TGTGCCAGCAGCCAGGACAGGCAAGGGGTGACCCAGTACTTC.

The CDR3 sequence: CASSFDSYEQYF. The CDR3 bases are TGTGCCAGCAGTTTCGACAGCTACGAGCAGTACTTC. The gene calls are TRBV6-5 and TRBJ2-7; possible D gene TRBD1, 5 bases. Per the germline V gene, CDR1 is MNHEY and CDR2 is SVGAGI. The V end was cut by 4 bases, the J end by 3 bases, with 7 bases between. The CDR3 is made up of 12 amino acids.

V is TRBV27 and J is TRBJ2-7; no clear D. Germline V lookup: CDR1 MNHEY, CDR2 SMNVEV (reference sequence). This CDR3 contains 14 residues. V lost 3 bases to trimming and J lost 6 bases, with 15 bases between them. The CDR3 protein is CASSFGLTASEQYF. CDR3 bases: TGTGCCAGCAGTTTTGGTCTTACTGCAAGCGAGCAGTACTTC.

This chain uses TRBV4-1 with TRBJ2-7, with D tentatively TRBD1 (5 bases). Germline V CDR1 and CDR2: MGHRA, YSYEKL. CDR3 length: 17 amino acids. Trimming cost V 3 bases and J 3 bases, with 21 bases left between them. The CDR3, as DNA: TGCGCCAGCAGCCAGCGATCTAGTTCAGGGCCCTTCTACGAGCAGTACTTC. Its translation: CASSQRSSSGPFYEQYF.

This clone turned up a few times. The chain combines TRBV30 with TRBJ1-2; possible D gene TRBD1, 5 bases. CDR1 and CDR2 (germline): GTSNPN, SVGIG (reference sequence). V lost 2 bases and J 5 bases, leaving 12 bases between the germline ends. This CDR3 spans 13 amino acids. The CDR3 nucleotides are TGTGCCTGGAGTTTTCAGGGATTGTATGGCTACACCTTC. Residues: CAWSFQGLYGYTF.